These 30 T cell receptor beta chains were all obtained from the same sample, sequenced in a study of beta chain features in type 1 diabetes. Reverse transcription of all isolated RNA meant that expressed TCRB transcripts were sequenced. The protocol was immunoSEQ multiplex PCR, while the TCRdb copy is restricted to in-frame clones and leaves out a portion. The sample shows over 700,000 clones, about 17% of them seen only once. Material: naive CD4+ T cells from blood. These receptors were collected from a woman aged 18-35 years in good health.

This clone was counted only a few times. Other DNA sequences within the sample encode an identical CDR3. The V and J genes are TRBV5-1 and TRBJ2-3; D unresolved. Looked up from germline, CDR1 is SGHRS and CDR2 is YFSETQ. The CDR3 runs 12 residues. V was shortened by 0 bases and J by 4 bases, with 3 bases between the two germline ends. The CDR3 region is CASSLASDTQYF. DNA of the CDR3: TGCGCCAGCAGCTTGGCCTCAGATACGCAGTATTTT.

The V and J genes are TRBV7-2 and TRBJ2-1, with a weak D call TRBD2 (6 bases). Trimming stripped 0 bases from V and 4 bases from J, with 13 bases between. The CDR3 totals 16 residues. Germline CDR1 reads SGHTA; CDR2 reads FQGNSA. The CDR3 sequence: CASSLAGGVLYNEQFF. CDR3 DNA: TGTGCCAGCAGCTTAGCCGGGGGTGTACTATACAATGAGCAGTTCTTC.

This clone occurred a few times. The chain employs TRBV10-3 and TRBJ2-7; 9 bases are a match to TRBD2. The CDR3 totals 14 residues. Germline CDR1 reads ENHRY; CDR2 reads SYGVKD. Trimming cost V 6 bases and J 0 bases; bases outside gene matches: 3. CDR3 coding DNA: TGTGCCATCAGCGGGACTAGCAGCTCCTACGAGCAGTACTTC. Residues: CAISGTSSSYEQYF.

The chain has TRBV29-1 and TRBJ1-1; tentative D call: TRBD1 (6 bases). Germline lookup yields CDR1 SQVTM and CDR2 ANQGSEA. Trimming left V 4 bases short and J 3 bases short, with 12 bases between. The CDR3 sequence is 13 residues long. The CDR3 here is CSVAGQYYTEAFF. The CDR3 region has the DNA TGCAGCGTTGCTGGACAGTACTACACTGAAGCTTTCTTT.

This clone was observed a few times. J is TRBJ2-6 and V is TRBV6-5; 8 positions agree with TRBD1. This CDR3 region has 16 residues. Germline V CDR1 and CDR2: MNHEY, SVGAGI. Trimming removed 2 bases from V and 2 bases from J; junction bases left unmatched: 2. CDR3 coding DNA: TGTGCCAGCAGTTACACGGGACAGGCTGGGGCCAACGTCCTGACTTTC. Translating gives CASSYTGQAGANVLTF.

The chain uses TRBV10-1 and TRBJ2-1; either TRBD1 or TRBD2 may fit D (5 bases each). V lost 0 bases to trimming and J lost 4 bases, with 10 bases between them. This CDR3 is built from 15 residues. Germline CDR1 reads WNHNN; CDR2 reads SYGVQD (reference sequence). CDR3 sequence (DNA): TGCGCCAGCAGTGAGTCGGGGCGCGGGTACAATGAGCAGTTCTTC. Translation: CASSESGRGYNEQFF.

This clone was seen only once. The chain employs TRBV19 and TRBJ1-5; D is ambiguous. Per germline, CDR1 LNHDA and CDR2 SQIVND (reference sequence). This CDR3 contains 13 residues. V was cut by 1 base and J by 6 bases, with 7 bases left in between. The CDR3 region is CASSIVTPQPQHF. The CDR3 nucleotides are TGTGCCAGTAGTATAGTAACACCTCAGCCCCAGCATTTT.

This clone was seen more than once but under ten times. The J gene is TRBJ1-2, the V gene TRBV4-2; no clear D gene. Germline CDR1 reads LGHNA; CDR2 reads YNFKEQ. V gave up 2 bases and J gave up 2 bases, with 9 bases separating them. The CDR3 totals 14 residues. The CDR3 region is CASSQLVENYGYTF. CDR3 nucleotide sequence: TGTGCCAGCAGCCAATTGGTCGAAAACTATGGCTACACCTTC.

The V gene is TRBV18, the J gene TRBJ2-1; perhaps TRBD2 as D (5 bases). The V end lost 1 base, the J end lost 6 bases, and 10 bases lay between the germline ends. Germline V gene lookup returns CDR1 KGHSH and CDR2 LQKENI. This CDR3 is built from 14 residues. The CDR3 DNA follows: TGTGCCAGCTCACCACGGGTCGAGGGCAATGAGCAGTTCTTC. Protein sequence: CASSPRVEGNEQFF.

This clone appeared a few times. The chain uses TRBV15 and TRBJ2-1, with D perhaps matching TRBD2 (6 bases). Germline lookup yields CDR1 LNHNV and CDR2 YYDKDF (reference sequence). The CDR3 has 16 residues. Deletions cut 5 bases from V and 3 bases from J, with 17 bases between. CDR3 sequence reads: CATSRRSGSFYNEQFF. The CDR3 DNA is TGTGCCACCAGCCGGAGATCCGGGAGCTTCTACAATGAGCAGTTCTTC.

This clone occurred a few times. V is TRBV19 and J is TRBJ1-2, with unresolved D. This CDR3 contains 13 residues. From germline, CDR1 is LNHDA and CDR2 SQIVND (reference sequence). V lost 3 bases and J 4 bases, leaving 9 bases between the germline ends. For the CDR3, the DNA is TGTGCCAGTAGTATTCGCGGACGCTATGGCTACACCTTC. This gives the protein CASSIRGRYGYTF.

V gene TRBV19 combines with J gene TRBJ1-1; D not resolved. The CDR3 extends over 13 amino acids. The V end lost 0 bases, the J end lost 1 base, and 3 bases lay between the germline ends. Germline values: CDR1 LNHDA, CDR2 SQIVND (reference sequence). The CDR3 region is CASSIDWNTEAFF. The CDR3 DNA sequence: TGTGCCAGTAGTATAGATTGGAACACTGAAGCTTTCTTT.

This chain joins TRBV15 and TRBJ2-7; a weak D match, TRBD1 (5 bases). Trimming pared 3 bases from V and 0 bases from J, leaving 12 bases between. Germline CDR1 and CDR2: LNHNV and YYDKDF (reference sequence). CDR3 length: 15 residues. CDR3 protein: CATSRDIRSSYEQYF. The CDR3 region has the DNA TGTGCCACCAGCAGGGACATCAGAAGCTCCTACGAGCAGTACTTC. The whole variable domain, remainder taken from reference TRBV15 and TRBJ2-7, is DAMVIQNPRYQVTQFGKPVTLSCSQTLNHNVMYWYQQKSSQAPKLLFHYYDKDFNNEADTPDNFQSRRPNTSFCFLDIRSPGLGDTAMYLCATSRDIRSSYEQYFGPGTRLTVT.

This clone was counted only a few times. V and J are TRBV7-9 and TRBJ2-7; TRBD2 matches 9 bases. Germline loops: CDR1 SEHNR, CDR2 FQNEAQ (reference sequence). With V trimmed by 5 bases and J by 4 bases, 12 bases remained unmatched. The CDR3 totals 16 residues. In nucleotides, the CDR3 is TGTGCCAGCAGCCCCCACGGTCTAGCGGGGAAGTACGAGCAGTACTTC. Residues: CASSPHGLAGKYEQYF.

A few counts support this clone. CDR3 loop: CASSTSTGGVQPQHF. CDR3 in DNA: TGTGCCAGCAGCACATCCACGGGGGGCGTTCAGCCCCAGCATTTT. This chain links TRBV4-2 with TRBJ1-5; D perhaps matches TRBD1 (6 bases). CDR1 is LGHNA and CDR2 is YNFKEQ in the germline V gene. CDR3 length equals 15 residues. Trimming took off 5 bases at V and 6 bases at J, with 17 bases between the two ends.

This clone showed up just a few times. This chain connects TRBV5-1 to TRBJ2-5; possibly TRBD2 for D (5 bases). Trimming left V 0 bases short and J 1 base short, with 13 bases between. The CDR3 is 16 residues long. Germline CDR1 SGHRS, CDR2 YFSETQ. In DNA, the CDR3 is TGCGCCAGCAGCTTGGGAGGAGCCGGGGTCCAAGAGACCCAGTACTTC. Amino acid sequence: CASSLGGAGVQETQYF.

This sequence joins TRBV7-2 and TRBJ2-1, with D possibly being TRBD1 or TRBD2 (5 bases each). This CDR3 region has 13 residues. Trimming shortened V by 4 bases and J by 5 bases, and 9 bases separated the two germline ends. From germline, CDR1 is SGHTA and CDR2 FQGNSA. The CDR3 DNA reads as TGTGCCAGCAGCTCCGGGGCCCACAATGAGCAGTTCTTC. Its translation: CASSSGAHNEQFF.

The CDR3 region is CASSQDPLNYGYTF. CDR3 DNA sequence: TGCGCCAGCAGCCAAGATCCCCTCAACTATGGCTACACCTTC. The rearrangement links TRBV4-3 to TRBJ1-2; no reliable D call. CDR1 and CDR2 (germline): LGHNA, YSLEER. The V end was cut by 0 bases, the J end by 2 bases, with 7 bases between. This CDR3 has 14 residues.

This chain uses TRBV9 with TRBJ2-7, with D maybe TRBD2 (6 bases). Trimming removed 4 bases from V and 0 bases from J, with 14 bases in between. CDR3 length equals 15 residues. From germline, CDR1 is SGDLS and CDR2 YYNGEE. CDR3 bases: TGTGCCAGCAGCATAGCCGGGAGTAGCTCCTACGAGCAGTACTTC. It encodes CASSIAGSSSYEQYF.

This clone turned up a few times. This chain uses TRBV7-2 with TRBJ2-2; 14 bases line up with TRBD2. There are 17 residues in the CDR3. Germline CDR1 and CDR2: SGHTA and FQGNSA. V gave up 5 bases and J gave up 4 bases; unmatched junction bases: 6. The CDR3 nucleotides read TGTGCCAGCAGCCGGCCCGGGACTAGCGGGAGCACCGGGGAGCTGTTTTTT. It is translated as CASSRPGTSGSTGELFF.

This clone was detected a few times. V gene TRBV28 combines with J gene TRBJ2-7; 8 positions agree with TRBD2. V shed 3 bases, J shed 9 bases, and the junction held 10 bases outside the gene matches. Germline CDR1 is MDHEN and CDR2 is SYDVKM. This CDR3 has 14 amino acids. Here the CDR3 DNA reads TGTGCCAGCAGTTTGGGGACTAGTCTCTCAACGCAGTACTTC. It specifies CASSLGTSLSTQYF.

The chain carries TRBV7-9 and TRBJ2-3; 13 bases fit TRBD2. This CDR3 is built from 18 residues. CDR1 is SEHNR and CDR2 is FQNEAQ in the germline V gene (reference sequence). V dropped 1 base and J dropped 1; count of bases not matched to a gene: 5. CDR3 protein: CASSLGTSGSFGTDTQYF. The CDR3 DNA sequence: TGTGCCAGCAGCTTAGGGACTAGCGGGAGCTTCGGCACAGATACGCAGTATTTT.

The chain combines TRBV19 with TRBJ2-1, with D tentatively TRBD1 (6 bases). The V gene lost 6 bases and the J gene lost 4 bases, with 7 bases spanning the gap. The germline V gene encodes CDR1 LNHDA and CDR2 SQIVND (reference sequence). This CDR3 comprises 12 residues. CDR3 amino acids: CASRDSYNEQFF. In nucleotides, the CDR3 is TGTGCCAGTAGGGACAGTTACAATGAGCAGTTCTTC.

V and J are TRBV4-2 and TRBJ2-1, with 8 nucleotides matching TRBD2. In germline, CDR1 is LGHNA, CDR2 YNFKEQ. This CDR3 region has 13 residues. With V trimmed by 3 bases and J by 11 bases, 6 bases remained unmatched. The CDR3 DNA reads TGTGCCAGCAGCCAGGGGGAGCGGGAGAAGCAGTTCTTC. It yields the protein CASSQGEREKQFF.

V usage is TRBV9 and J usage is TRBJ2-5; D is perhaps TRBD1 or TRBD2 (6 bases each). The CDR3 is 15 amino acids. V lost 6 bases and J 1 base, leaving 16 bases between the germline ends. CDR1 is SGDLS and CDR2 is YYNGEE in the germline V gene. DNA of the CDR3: TGTGCCAGCACCGCAAGAGGAGGGGGCCAAGAGACCCAGTACTTC. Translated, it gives CASTARGGGQETQYF. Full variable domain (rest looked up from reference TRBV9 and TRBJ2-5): DSGVTQTPKHLITATGQRVTLRCSPRSGDLSVYWYQQSLDQGLQFLIQYYNGEERAKGNILERFSAQQFPDLHSELNLSSLELGDSALYFCASTARGGGQETQYFGPGTRLLVL.

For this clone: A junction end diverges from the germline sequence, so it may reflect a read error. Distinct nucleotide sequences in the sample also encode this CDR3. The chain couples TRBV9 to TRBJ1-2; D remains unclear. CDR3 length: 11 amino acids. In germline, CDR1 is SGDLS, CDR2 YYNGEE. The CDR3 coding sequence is TGTGCCAGCGGGGATAACTACGGCTACACCTTC. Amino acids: CASGDNYGYTF.

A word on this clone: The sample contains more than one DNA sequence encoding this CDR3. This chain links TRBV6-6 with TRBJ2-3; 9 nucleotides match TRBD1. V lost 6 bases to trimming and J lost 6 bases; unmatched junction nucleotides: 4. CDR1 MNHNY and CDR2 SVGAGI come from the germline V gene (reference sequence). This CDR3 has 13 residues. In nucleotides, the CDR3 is TGTGCCAGCAGAACAGGGGGCGCGGATACGCAGTATTTT. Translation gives CASRTGGADTQYF.

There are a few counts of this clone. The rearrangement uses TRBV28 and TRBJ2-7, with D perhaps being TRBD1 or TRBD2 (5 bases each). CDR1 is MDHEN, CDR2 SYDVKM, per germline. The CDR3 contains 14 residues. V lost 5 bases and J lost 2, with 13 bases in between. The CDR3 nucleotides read TGTGCCAGCAGTCTTCTGGGGGTGACCTACGAGCAGTACTTC. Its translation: CASSLLGVTYEQYF.

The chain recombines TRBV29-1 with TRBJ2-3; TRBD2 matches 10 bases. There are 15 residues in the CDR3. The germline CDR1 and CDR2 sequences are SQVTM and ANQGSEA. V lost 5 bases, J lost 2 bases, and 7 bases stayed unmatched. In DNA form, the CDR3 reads TGCAGCGTTAATATAGCGGGAGGAACCACAGATACGCAGTATTTT. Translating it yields CSVNIAGGTTDTQYF.

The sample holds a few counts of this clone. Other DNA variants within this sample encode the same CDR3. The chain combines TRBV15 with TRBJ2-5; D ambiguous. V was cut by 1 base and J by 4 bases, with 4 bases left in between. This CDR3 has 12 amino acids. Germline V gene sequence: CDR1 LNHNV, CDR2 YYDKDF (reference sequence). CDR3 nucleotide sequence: TGTGCCACCAGCAGAGGTGGAGAGACCCAGTACTTC. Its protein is CATSRGGETQYF.